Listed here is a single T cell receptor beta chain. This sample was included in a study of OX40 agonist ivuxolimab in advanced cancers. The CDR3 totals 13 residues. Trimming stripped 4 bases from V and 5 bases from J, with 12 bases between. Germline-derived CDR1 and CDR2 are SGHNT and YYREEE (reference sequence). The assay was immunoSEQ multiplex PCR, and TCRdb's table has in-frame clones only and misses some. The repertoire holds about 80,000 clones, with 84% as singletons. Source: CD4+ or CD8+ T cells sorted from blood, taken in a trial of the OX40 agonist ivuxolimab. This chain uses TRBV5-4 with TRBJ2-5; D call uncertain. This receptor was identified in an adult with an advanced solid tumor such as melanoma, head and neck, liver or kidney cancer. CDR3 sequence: CASSNKVRETQYF. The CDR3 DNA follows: TGTGCCAGCAGCAACAAAGTGAGGGAGACCCAGTACTTC. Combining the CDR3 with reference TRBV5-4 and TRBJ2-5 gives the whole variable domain ETGVTQSPTHLIKTRGQQVTLRCSSQSGHNTVSWYQQALGQGPQFIFQYYREEENGRGNFPPRFSGLQFPNYSSELNVNALELDDSALYLCASSNKVRETQYFGPGTRLLVL.